This TCR beta chain was captured in a study of blood T cell repertoires in COVID-19. The overall study: Sample material is recorded as cDNA or gDNA derived from T cells, B-cell-depleted T cells, or PBMCs.

CDR1 and CDR2 (germline): GTSNPN, SVGIG (reference sequence). V lost 0 bases to trimming and J lost 6 bases; unmatched junction nucleotides: 0. The CDR3 loop spans 12 amino acids. The protocol was immunoSEQ multiplex PCR, while the TCRdb copy is restricted to in-frame clones and leaves out a portion. The table lists about 110,000 clones, just over 70% of them singletons. The sequenced sample was peripheral blood. This sequence joins TRBV30 and TRBJ1-1; 8 positions agree with TRBD1. This clonotype was sampled from a middle-aged woman with acute or convalescent COVID-19. The CDR3 DNA sequence: TGTGCCTGGAGTGTACAGGGGGCTGAAGCTTTCTTT. It yields the protein CAWSVQGAEAFF.